The 6 T cell receptor beta chains given below trace back to one sample, sequenced in a study of T cells after yellow fever vaccination. Each CDR3 protein gets one entry after TCRdb re-called the 5' RACE reads with MiXCR. The sample consists of around 100,000 distinct CDR3 sequences, roughly 8.9% of them appearing once. Specimen: CD8+ T cells sorted from PBMCs, collected 45 days after the yellow fever booster vaccination. Every receptor here comes from a man aged 30 to 45 who received the YFV17D yellow fever vaccine.

This clonotype was detected ten times or more. This chain links TRBV2 with TRBJ2-5; D uncertain. Trimming cost V 7 bases and J 5 bases, with 11 bases left between them. The CDR3 runs 12 residues. Germline V gives CDR1 SNHLY, CDR2 FYNNEI. CDR3 protein: CASTNSRETQYF. The CDR3 region has the DNA TGTGCCAGCACGAACAGTCGGGAGACCCAGTACTTC.

The CDR3 is CASSSLSVGSYEQYF. CDR3 sequence (DNA): TGTGCCAGCAGCTCGCTTTCCGTCGGGTCCTACGAGCAGTACTTC. V usage is TRBV7-2 and J usage is TRBJ2-7; D gene uncertain. The V and J ends lost 4 bases and 1 base respectively, with 14 bases between them. CDR1 and CDR2 from the germline V gene are SGHTA and FQGNSA. The CDR3 covers 15 residues.

This clonotype was observed at least ten times. CDR3 in DNA: TGCGCCAGCAGCCAAGATTCGGCAACCAATGAGCAGTTCTTC. It yields the protein CASSQDSATNEQFF. The chain carries TRBV4-3 and TRBJ2-1; D unclear. This CDR3 is 14 amino acids long. The V end lost 0 bases, the J end lost 6 bases, and 9 bases lay between the germline ends. CDR1 and CDR2 (germline): LGHNA, YSLEER.

Many counts were recorded for this clonotype. This chain connects TRBV4-3 to TRBJ2-1; TRBD2 matches at 15 bases. CDR1 is LGHNA, CDR2 YSLEER, per germline. The CDR3 totals 18 residues. The V gene end was trimmed by 1 base and the J gene end by 2 bases; junction bases not matched to a gene: 3. The CDR3 DNA sequence: TGCGCCAGCAGCCAAGGGACTAGCGGGAGGGGCGCCTACAATGAGCAGTTCTTC. This codes for CASSQGTSGRGAYNEQFF.

This clonotype was recorded at least ten times. The J gene is TRBJ2-7, the V gene TRBV29-1, with D perhaps TRBD1 or TRBD2 (5 bases each). The length of the CDR3 is 11 residues. Trimming pared 7 bases from V and 2 bases from J, leaving 9 bases between. CDR1 is SQVTM and CDR2 is ANQGSEA in the germline V gene. The CDR3 region is CSGGNTYEQYF. DNA of the CDR3: TGCAGCGGGGGGAATACCTACGAGCAGTACTTC.

This clonotype was observed many times. The chain couples TRBV9 to TRBJ2-5; TRBD2 aligns across 7 bases. The CDR3 is made up of 15 amino acids. After removal of 0 bases from V and 3 bases from J, the junction contained 5 bases not matched to a gene. Germline CDR1 SGDLS, CDR2 YYNGEE. The CDR3 nucleotides read TGTGCCAGCAGCGTAGATGGGGGGGTCGAAGAGACCCAGTACTTC. Encoded protein: CASSVDGGVEETQYF.